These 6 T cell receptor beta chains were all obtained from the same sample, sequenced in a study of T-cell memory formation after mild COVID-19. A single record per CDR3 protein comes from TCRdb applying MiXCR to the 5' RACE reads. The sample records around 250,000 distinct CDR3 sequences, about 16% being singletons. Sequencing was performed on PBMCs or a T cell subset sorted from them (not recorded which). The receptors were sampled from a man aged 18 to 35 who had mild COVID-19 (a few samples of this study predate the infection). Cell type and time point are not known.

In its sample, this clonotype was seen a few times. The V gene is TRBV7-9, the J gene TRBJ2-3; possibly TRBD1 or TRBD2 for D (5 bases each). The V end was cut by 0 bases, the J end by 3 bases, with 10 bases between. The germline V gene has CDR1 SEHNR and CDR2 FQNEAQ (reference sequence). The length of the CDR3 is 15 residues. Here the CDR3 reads CASSLARDATDTQYF. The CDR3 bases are TGTGCCAGCAGCTTAGCCCGGGACGCGACAGATACGCAGTATTTT.

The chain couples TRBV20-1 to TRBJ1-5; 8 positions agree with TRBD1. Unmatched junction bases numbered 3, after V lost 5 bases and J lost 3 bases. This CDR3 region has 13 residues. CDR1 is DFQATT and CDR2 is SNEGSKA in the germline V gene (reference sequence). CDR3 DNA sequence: TGCAGTGCTCTGGACAGGGACAATCAGCCCCAGCATTTT. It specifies CSALDRDNQPQHF.

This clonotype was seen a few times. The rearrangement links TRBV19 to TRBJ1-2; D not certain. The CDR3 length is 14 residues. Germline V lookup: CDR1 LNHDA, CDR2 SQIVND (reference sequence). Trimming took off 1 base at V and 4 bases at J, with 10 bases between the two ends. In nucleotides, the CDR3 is TGTGCCAGTAGTATAGCTACGGAGAGCTATGGCTACACCTTC. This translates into CASSIATESYGYTF.

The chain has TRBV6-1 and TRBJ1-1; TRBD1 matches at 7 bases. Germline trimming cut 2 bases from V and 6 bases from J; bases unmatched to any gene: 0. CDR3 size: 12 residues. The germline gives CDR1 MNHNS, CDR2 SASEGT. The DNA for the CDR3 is TGTGCCAGCAGTGAACAGGGGGCTGAAGCTTTCTTT. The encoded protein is CASSEQGAEAFF.

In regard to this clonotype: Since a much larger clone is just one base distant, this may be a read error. The CDR3 region is CIAYSPGRAENIQYF. CDR3 coding DNA: TGCATTGCTTACTCTCCAGGGAGGGCGGAAAACATTCAGTACTTC. The rearrangement uses TRBV20-1 and TRBJ2-4, with 7 bases matching TRBD2. CDR1 and CDR2 from the germline V gene are DFQATT and SNEGSKA (reference sequence). This CDR3 has 15 amino acids.

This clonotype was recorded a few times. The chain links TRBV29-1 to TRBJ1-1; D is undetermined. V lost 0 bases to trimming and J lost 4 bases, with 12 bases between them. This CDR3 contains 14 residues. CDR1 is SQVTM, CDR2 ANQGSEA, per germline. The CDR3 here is CSVEDGQEITEAFF. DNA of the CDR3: TGCAGCGTTGAAGATGGGCAGGAGATCACTGAAGCTTTCTTT. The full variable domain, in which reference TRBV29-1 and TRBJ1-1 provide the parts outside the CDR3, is SAVISQKPSRDICQRGTSLTIQCQVDSQVTMMFWYRQQPGQSLTLIATANQGSEATYESGFVIDKFPISRPNLTFSTLTVSNMSPEDSSIYLCSVEDGQEITEAFFGQGTRLTVV.